This T cell receptor beta chain came from a study of T-cell memory formation after mild COVID-19. Study results and caveats: CD4+ bias marked clones expanding day 15 to 37, unlike balanced contracting clones.

This clonotype has only a few counts. What it recognizes is unknown. Sample barcodes and UMIs were carried by the TCR alpha and TCR beta cDNA libraries that 5'RACE generated with constant-segment primers. TCRdb ran MiXCR on the 5' RACE reads and lists one entry per CDR3 protein. The sample gives about 190,000 distinct CDR3 sequences, 15% to 20% of which show up once; roughly 2.4% is in the top ten. The ends lost 0 bases at V and 4 bases at J; junction bases unmatched: 4. This CDR3 spans 16 amino acids. From germline, CDR1 is LGHNA and CDR2 YNFKEQ. The V and J genes are TRBV4-2 and TRBJ2-3, with 10 bases lining up with TRBD2. This TCR came from an adult woman who had mild COVID-19 (a few samples of this study predate the infection). Cell type and time point are not known. Sequencing input: PBMCs or a T cell subset sorted from them (not recorded which). The CDR3 sequence: CASSQDASGRADTQYF. The CDR3 nucleotides are TGTGCCAGCAGCCAAGATGCCAGCGGGAGGGCAGATACGCAGTATTTT.